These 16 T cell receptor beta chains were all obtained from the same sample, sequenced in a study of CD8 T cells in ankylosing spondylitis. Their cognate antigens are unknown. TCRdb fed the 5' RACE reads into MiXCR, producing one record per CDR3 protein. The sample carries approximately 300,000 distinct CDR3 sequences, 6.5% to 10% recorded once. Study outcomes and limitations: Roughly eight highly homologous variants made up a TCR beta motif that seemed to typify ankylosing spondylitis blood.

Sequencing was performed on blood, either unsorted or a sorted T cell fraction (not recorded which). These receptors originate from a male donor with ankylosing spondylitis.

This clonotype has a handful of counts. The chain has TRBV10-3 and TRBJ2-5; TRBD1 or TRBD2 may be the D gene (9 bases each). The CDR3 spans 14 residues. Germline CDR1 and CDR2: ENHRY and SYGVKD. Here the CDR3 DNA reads TGTGCAACAGGGGGCGGGAGGGCCAAGGAGACCCAGTACTTC. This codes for CATGGGRAKETQYF.

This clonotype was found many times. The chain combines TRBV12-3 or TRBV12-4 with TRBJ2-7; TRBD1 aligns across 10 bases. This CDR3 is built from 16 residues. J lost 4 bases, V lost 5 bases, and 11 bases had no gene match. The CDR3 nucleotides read TGTGCCAGCAGTCCAAGGACAGGGGGGAGAGTATACGAGCAGTACTTC. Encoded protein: CASSPRTGGRVYEQYF.

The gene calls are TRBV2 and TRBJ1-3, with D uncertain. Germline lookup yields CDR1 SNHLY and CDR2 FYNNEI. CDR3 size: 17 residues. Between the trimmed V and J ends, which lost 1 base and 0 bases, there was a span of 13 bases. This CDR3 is CASSEVPPVISGNTIYF. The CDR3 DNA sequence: TGTGCCAGCAGTGAAGTACCCCCTGTGATCTCTGGAAACACCATATATTTT.

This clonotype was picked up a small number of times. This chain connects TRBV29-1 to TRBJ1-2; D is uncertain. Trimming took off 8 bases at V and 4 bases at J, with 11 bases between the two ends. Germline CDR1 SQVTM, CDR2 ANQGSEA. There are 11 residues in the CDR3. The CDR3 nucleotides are TGCAGCTCCTCGGGCGTCTATGGCTACACCTTC. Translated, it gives CSSSGVYGYTF. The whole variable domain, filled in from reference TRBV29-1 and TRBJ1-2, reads SAVISQKPSRDICQRGTSLTIQCQVDSQVTMMFWYRQQPGQSLTLIATANQGSEATYESGFVIDKFPISRPNLTFSTLTVSNMSPEDSSIYLCSSSGVYGYTFGSGTRLTVV.

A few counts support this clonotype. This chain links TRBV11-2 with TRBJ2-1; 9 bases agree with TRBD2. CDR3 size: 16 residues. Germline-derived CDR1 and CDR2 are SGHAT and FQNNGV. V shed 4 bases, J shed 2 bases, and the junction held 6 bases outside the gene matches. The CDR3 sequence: CASSWVREGPYNEQFF. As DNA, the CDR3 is TGTGCCAGCAGCTGGGTGCGGGAGGGCCCCTACAATGAGCAGTTCTTC.

CDR3 amino acids: CASSRGQGVNEQFF. In DNA form, the CDR3 reads TGTGCCAGCAGCCGAGGACAGGGCGTCAATGAGCAGTTCTTC. The gene calls are TRBV7-7 and TRBJ2-1; 8 positions match TRBD1. V shed 5 bases and J 6 bases; nucleotides not matched to a gene: 6. The CDR3 contains 14 residues. Germline values: CDR1 SSHAT, CDR2 FNYEAQ (reference sequence).

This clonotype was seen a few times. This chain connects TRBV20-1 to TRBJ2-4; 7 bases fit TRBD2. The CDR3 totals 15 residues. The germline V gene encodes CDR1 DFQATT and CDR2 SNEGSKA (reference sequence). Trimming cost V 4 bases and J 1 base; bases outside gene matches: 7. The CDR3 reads CSANIRREAKNIQYF. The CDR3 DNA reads TGCAGTGCTAATATTCGGCGGGAGGCCAAAAACATTCAGTACTTC.

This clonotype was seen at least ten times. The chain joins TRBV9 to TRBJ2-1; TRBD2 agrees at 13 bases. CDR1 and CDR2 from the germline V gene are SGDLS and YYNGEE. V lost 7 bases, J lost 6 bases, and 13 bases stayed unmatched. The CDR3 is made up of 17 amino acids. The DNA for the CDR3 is TGTGCCAGCGCCCCCTACGAGGGACTAGCGGGGAGCAATGAGCAGTTCTTC. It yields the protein CASAPYEGLAGSNEQFF. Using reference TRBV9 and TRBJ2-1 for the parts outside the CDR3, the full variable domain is DSGVTQTPKHLITATGQRVTLRCSPRSGDLSVYWYQQSLDQGLQFLIQYYNGEERAKGNILERFSAQQFPDLHSELNLSSLELGDSALYFCASAPYEGLAGSNEQFFGPGTRLTVL.

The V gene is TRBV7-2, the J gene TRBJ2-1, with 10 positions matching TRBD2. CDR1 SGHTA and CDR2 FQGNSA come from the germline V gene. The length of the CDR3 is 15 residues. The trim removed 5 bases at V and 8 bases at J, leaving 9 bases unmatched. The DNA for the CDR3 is TGTGCCAGCAGCCCTCTAGCGGGAGCAGGATATGAGCAGTTCTTC. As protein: CASSPLAGAGYEQFF.

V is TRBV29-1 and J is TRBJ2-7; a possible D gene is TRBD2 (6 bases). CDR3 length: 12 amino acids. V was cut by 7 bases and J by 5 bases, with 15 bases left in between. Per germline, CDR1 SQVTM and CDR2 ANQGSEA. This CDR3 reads CSGGEPRHEQYF. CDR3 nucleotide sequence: TGCAGCGGCGGGGAACCCAGGCACGAGCAGTACTTC.

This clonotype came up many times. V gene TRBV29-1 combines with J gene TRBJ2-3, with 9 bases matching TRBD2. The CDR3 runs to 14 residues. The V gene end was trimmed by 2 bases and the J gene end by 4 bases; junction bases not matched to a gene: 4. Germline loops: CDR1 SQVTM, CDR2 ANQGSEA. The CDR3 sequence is CSVEMAGGPDTQYF. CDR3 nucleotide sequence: TGCAGCGTTGAAATGGCGGGAGGGCCAGATACGCAGTATTTT.

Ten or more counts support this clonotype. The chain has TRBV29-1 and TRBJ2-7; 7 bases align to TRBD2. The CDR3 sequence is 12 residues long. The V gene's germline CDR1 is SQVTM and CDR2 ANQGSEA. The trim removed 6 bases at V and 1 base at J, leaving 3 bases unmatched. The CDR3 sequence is CSVLAGSYEQYF. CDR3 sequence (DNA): TGCAGCGTCTTAGCGGGTTCCTACGAGCAGTACTTC.

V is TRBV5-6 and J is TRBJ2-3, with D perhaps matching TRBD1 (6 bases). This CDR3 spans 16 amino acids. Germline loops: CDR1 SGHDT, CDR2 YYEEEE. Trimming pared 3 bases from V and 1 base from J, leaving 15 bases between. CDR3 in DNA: TGTGCCAGCAGCTGCTGGGGGACATCATGCACAGATACGCAGTATTTT. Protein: CASSCWGTSCTDTQYF.

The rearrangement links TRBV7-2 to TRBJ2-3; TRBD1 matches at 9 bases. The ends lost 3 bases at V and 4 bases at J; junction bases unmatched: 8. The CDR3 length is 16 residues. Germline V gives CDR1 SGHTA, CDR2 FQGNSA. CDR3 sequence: CASSFLGQGLADTQYF. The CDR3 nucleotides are TGTGCCAGCAGCTTTCTAGGACAGGGGTTGGCAGATACGCAGTATTTT.

The CDR3 protein is CAWSLGGSGYEQYF. The CDR3 DNA sequence: TGTGCCTGGAGTTTGGGGGGAAGTGGCTACGAGCAGTACTTC. This chain links TRBV30 with TRBJ2-7, with a weak D call TRBD2 (6 bases). Between the trimmed V and J ends, which lost 2 bases and 3 bases, there was a span of 14 bases. The CDR3 has 14 amino acids. Germline assignment: CDR1 GTSNPN and CDR2 SVGIG (reference sequence). Variable domain in full (rest from reference TRBV30 and TRBJ2-7): SQTIHQWPATLVQPVGSPLSLECTVEGTSNPNLYWYRQAAGRGLQLLFYSVGIGQISSEVPQNLSASRPQDRQFILSSKKLLLSDSGFYLCAWSLGGSGYEQYFGPGTRLTVT.

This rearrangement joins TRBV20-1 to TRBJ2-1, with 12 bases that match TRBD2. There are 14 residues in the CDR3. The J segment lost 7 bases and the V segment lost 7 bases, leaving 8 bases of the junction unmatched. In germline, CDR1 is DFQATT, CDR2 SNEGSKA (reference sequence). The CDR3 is CSVETSGSVNEQFF. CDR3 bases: TGCAGTGTAGAGACTAGCGGGAGTGTAAATGAGCAGTTCTTC.